The rows below give T cell receptor beta chains drawn from one sample of a study of T cell responses to AZD1222 COVID-19 vaccine. Here immunoSEQ multiplex PCR was the method, and the copy in TCRdb shows in-frame clones only, minus some. Seen here are approximately 150,000 clones, around 88% observed once, and the top ten hold approximately 1%. This material consisted of peripheral blood, taken 28 days after the second AZD1222 dose. The source of these receptors is an adult who received the AZD1222 COVID-19 vaccine. Both conserved end residues are part of each CDR3. Each record gives: D gene, J gene, V gene, clone size, CDR3 protein, CDR3 DNA. The D gene is left open where the match is weak. A row's size may be missing; if present it is once, few, many or a size class.

TRBD1 TRBJ1-4 TRBV2 . CASKGQGSNEKLFF TGTGCCAGCAAAGGACAGGGATCAAATGAAAAACTGTTTTTT
. TRBJ1-1 TRBV3-1/TRBV3-2 few CASSQPQTLNTEAFF TGTGCCAGCAGCCAACCCCAAACCTTGAACACTGAAGCTTTCTTT
TRBD1 TRBJ2-7 TRBV7-9 . CASSPQRSGGYEQYF TGTGCCAGCAGCCCCCAGAGGTCAGGGGGCTACGAGCAGTACTTC
. TRBJ1-2 TRBV5-4 . CASSLEYYGYTF TGTGCCAGCAGCTTGGAGTACTATGGCTACACCTTC
TRBD1 TRBJ1-1 TRBV29-1 . CSVVPGTGTLEAFF TGCAGCGTTGTCCCCGGGACAGGTACCCTTGAGGCTTTCTTT
. TRBJ2-7 TRBV19 . CASSNAGRYEQYF TGTGCCAGTAGTAACGCGGGACGATACGAGCAGTACTTC
. TRBJ2-7 TRBV4-1 . CASSQPRTRAPHEQYF TGCGCCAGCAGCCAACCTCGGACACGGGCCCCCCACGAGCAGTACTTC
. TRBJ2-1 TRBV11-2 once CASSLEGFPYNEQFF TGTGCCAGCAGCTTAGAAGGGTTCCCCTACAATGAGCAGTTCTTC
. TRBJ2-1 TRBV9 . CASSVTTRPYHNEQFF TGTGCCAGCAGCGTAACCACTAGACCCTACCACAATGAGCAGTTCTTC
TRBD1 TRBJ2-3 TRBV19 . CASRLQGWGTDTQYF TGTGCCAGTAGACTACAGGGGTGGGGCACAGATACGCAGTATTTT
TRBD1 TRBJ1-1 TRBV18 once CASFPGTGVVEAFF TGTGCCAGCTTTCCCGGGACAGGGGTCGTTGAAGCTTTCTTT
TRBD1 TRBJ1-2 TRBV4-1 . CASSRQGEAYGYTF TGCGCCAGCAGCCGACAGGGAGAGGCCTATGGCTACACCTTC
TRBD1 TRBJ1-6 TRBV7-9 . CASSPGTGNPPLHF TGTGCCAGCAGCCCCGGGACAGGGAATCCACCCCTCCACTTT
. TRBJ1-2 TRBV4-3 . CASSLNHRDLANYGYTF TGCGCCAGCAGCCTAAACCACAGGGATTTGGCTAACTATGGCTACACCTTC
. TRBJ2-7 TRBV14 . CASSLIRTSLSYEQYF TGTGCCAGCAGCCTTATAAGGACGTCGCTTTCCTACGAGCAGTACTTC
. TRBJ2-3 TRBV6-2/TRBV6-3 . CASSYSQESTDTQYF TGTGCCAGCAGTTACTCGCAGGAGAGCACAGATACGCAGTATTTT
. TRBJ1-1 TRBV28 . CASSLGGVGMNTEAFF TGTGCCAGCAGCCTGGGGGGGGTTGGAATGAACACTGAAGCTTTCTTT
TRBD1 TRBJ1-1 TRBV6-2/TRBV6-3 few CASSLDRVYTEAFF TGTGCCAGCAGTTTGGACAGGGTATACACTGAAGCTTTCTTT
TRBD2 TRBJ2-1 TRBV5-1 . CASSLDPGGYNEQFF TGCGCCAGCAGCTTGGATCCGGGGGGATACAATGAGCAGTTCTTC
. TRBJ1-5 TRBV4-2 . CASSQGGRDWQPQHF TGTGCCAGCAGCCAAGGCGGCAGGGACTGGCAGCCCCAGCATTTT
TRBD1 TRBJ1-1 TRBV19 . CASSIFPLDRGLNTEAFF TGTGCCAGTAGTATCTTCCCCCTGGACAGGGGATTGAACACTGAAGCTTTCTTT
. TRBJ1-2 TRBV2 . CASSGDGLNYGYTF TGTGCCAGCAGTGGGGACGGATTGAACTATGGCTACACCTTC
TRBD1 TRBJ1-6 TRBV25-1 . CASRQGEAYNSPLHF TGTGCCAGCAGACAGGGGGAGGCCTATAATTCACCCCTCCACTTT
. TRBJ1-5 TRBV4-3 . CASSQGVSNQPQHF TGCGCCAGCAGCCAGGGGGTAAGCAATCAGCCCCAGCATTTT
TRBD2 TRBJ2-5 TRBV7-2 once CASSLLAEQETQYF TGTGCCAGCAGCTTACTAGCGGAACAAGAGACCCAGTACTTC
. TRBJ1-6 TRBV19 . CASSWEGRGSPLHF TGTGCCAGTAGTTGGGAGGGAAGGGGATCACCCCTCCACTTT
. TRBJ2-1 TRBV7-7 . CASSPVTVRYNEQFF TGTGCCAGCAGCCCCGTGACAGTACGCTACAATGAGCAGTTCTTC
TRBD2 TRBJ2-1 TRBV5-1 . CASSSPGGQFF TGCGCCAGCAGCTCCCCGGGGGGGCAGTTCTTC
. TRBJ1-1 TRBV2 . CASSVRRMNTEAFF TGTGCCAGCAGTGTGCGGAGAATGAACACTGAAGCTTTCTTT
TRBD1 TRBJ1-3 TRBV7-6 . CASSSRTGTDSGNTIYF TGTGCCAGCAGCTCCAGGACAGGGACTGACTCTGGAAACACCATATATTTT